Below are 7 T cell receptor beta chains sequenced from a single sample in a study of T cells in Graves' hyperthyroidism and ophthalmopathy. RNA transcripts gave rise to amplified TCR beta CDR3 regions. HTBI primers were used for first-round RT-PCR of the TCR CDR3. TCRdb independently ran MiXCR on the multiplex PCR reads; one entry per CDR3 protein. The data show almost 500,000 distinct CDR3 sequences, with 20% to 25% seen just once and roughly 49% held by the top ten. The specimen was blood. Receptors were obtained from a woman in her 70s with Graves' ophthalmopathy.

The DNA of the CDR3 is TGCAGTGCTAGAGGTATAGCCTTTCAAGCCGAGCAGTACTTC. It is translated as CSARGIAFQAEQYF. This rearrangement joins TRBV20-1 to TRBJ2-7, with no clear D. This CDR3 is built from 14 residues. The V gene lost 1 base and the J gene lost 6 bases, with 16 bases spanning the gap. Germline V gene sequence: CDR1 DFQATT, CDR2 SNEGSKA (reference sequence).

This clonotype was observed a handful of times. This rearrangement joins TRBV28 to TRBJ1-1; 11 nucleotides match TRBD1. J gave up 0 bases and V 6 bases, and 6 bases lay outside the gene matches. Looked up from germline, CDR1 is MDHEN and CDR2 is SYDVKM. The CDR3 totals 16 residues. CDR3 sequence reads: CASREWTGGVNTEAFF. The CDR3 coding sequence is TGTGCCAGCAGGGAGTGGACAGGGGGCGTGAACACTGAAGCTTTCTTT.

The sample holds a few counts of this clonotype. The chain carries TRBV5-1 and TRBJ2-5; 11 bases fit TRBD2. The ends lost 2 bases at V and 9 bases at J; junction bases unmatched: 3. The CDR3 sequence is 13 residues long. CDR1 and CDR2 (germline): SGHRS, YFSETQ. Here the CDR3 reads CASSFTSGGAQYF. CDR3 nucleotide sequence: TGCGCCAGCAGCTTCACTAGCGGGGGAGCCCAGTACTTC.

This clonotype came up many times. The rearrangement uses TRBV12-3 or TRBV12-4 and TRBJ1-5; D gene ambiguous. V was trimmed by 5 bases and J by 1 base, leaving 12 bases between them. The CDR3 extends over 15 amino acids. In nucleotides, the CDR3 is TGTGCCAGCAGTACCGGAAGCATAAGCAATCAGCCCCAGCATTTT. Translated: CASSTGSISNQPQHF.

The rearrangement links TRBV30 to TRBJ1-2; D remains unclear. The V gene's germline CDR1 is GTSNPN and CDR2 SVGIG (reference sequence). This CDR3 is built from 14 residues. Deletions cut 3 bases from V and 3 bases from J, with 14 bases between. DNA of the CDR3: TGTGCCTGGAGGAGTACTTTTTGGGACTATGGCTACACCTTC. Protein product: CAWRSTFWDYGYTF.

This clonotype has at least ten counts. This sequence joins TRBV28 and TRBJ1-5, with 7 positions matching TRBD1. J gave up 1 base and V 4 bases, and 4 bases lay outside the gene matches. CDR1 is MDHEN and CDR2 is SYDVKM in the germline V gene. This CDR3 has 15 amino acids. CDR3 DNA: TGTGCCAGCAGTTCCAGGGGGTTGAGCAATCAGCCCCAGCATTTT. Amino acid sequence: CASSSRGLSNQPQHF.

The genes are TRBV6-2 or TRBV6-3 and TRBJ2-3, with 9 bases lining up with TRBD1. The CDR3 consists of 14 residues. The germline V gene has CDR1 MNHEY and CDR2 SVGEGT. V lost 6 bases, J lost 4 bases, and 5 bases stayed unmatched. The CDR3 reads CASRTGTGSDTQYF. The CDR3 bases are TGTGCCAGCAGAACCGGGACAGGGTCAGATACGCAGTATTTT.